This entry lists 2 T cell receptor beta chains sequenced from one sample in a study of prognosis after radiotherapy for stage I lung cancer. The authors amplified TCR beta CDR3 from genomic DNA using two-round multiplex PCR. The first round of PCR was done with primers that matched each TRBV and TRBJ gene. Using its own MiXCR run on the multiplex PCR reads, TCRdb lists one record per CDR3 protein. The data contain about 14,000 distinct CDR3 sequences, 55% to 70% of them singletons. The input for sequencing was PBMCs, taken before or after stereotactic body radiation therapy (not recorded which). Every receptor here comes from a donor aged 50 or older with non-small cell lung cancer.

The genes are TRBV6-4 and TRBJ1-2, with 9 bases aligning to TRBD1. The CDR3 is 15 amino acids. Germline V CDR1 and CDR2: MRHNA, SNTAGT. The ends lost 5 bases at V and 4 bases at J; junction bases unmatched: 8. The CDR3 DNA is TGTGCCAGCAGTTCACAGGGGGCGGCTGGCTATGGCTACACCTTC. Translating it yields CASSSQGAAGYGYTF.

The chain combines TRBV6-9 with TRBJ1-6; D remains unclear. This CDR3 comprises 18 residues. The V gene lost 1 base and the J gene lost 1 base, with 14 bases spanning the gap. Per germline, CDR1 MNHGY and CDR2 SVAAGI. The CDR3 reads CASSYFGLGESYNSPLHF. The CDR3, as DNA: TGTGCCAGCAGTTATTTCGGTCTTGGGGAATCCTATAATTCACCCCTCCACTTT.